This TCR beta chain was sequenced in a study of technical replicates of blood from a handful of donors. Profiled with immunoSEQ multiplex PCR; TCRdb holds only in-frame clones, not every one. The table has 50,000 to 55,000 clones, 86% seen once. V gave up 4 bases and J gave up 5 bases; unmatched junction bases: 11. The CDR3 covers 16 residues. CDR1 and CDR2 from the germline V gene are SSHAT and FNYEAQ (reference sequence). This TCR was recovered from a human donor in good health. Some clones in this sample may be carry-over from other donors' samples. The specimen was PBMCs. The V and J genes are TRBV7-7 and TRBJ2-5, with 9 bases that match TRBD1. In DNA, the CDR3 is TGTGCCAGCAGCTCCTCTAACACAGGGGGCGGCGAGACCCAGTACTTC. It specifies CASSSSNTGGGETQYF.